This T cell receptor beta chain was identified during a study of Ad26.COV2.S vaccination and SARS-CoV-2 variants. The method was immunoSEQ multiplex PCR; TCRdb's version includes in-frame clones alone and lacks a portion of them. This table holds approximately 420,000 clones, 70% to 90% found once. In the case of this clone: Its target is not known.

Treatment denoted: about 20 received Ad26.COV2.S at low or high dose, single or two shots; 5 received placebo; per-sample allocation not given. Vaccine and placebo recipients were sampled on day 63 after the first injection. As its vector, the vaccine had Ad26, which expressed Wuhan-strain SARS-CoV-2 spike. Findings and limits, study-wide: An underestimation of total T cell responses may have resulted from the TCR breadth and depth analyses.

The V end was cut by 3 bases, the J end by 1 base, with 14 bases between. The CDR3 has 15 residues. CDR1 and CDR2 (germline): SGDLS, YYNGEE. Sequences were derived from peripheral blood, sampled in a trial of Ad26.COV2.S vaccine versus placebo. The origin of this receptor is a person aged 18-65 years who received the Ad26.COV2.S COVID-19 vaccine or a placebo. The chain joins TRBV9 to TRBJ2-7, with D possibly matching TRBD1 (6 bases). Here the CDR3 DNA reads TGTGCCAGCAGCGACCGGGACACCATTTCCTACGAGCAGTACTTC. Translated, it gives CASSDRDTISYEQYF.